The source of this T cell receptor beta chain is a study of blood T cell repertoires in COVID-19. On the study more broadly: The samples span acute and convalescent COVID-19 from the United States, Italy and Spain.

The CDR3 totals 16 residues. J was trimmed by 4 bases and V by 0 bases; bases with no gene match: 9. Germline CDR1 reads SGHRS; CDR2 reads YFSETQ. Those who participated ranged in age from roughly 18 to 89 years and resided in about two dozen US areas. Authors' data handling: The assay estimated nucleated cells by amplifying reference gene primers. Some clones are missing from TCRdb's copy, which holds only in-frame ones; the method was immunoSEQ multiplex PCR. The V and J calls and the clone size are those of that table, but D and trimming were determined from the DNA. The sample records around 310,000 clones, over 85% being singletons.

The chain has TRBV5-1 and TRBJ1-2, with 7 bases fitting TRBD1. Sequencing was carried out using PBMCs or T cells enriched from blood (not recorded which). This sequence originates from a woman aged 25 to 39 who had recovered from COVID-19. The CDR3 spells CASSLAEAGGPYGYTF. Written as DNA, the CDR3 is TGCGCCAGCAGCTTGGCCGAGGCAGGGGGGCCCTATGGCTACACCTTC.